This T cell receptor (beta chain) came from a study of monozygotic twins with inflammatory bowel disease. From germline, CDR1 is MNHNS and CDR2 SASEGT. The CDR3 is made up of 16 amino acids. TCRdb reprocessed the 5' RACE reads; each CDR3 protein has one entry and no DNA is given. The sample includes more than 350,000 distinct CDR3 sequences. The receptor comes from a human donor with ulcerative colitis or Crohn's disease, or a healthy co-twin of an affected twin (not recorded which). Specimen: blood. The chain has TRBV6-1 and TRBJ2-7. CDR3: CASSEALRIPFYEQYF.